The TCR beta chain described here comes from a study of identifying expanded T cells in peripheral blood. Study results and limitations: Across healthy donors, higher total template counts meant significantly greater roughly two-week count variance.

CDR1 SEHNR and CDR2 FQNEAQ come from the germline V gene (reference sequence). This CDR3 is 12 amino acids long. The V end lost 2 bases, the J end lost 5 bases, and 7 bases lay between the germline ends. Measured with immunoSEQ multiplex PCR; TCRdb has only the in-frame clones, and not every one. The data contain about 86,000 clones, approximately 84% of them singletons. As concerns this clone: The antigen remains undetermined.

V usage is TRBV7-9 and J usage is TRBJ2-7, with D unclear. This receptor was taken from a person between 18 and 69 years old in good health. Sequenced: blood. CDR3 loop: CASSLMSNEQYF. CDR3 bases: TGTGCCAGCAGCTTAATGTCGAACGAGCAGTACTTC.